These 21 T cell receptor beta chains share one sample of origin, sequenced in a study of a mutant IDH1 vaccine in newly diagnosed glioma. Time point noted: week 23, last vaccination. All doses held 300 ug of mutant IDH1 20-mer peptide, with topical imiquimod. These receptors have no known antigen. Clones were sequenced by immunoSEQ multiplex PCR, and TCRdb holds only the in-frame ones, with some missing. Of tens of thousands of clones listed, around 82% are singletons. The material was PBMCs, obtained from a glioma patient whose treatment included an IDH1 peptide vaccine. These receptors came from a man in his late teens or twenties with glioma.

The V gene is TRBV2, the J gene TRBJ2-1; D uncertain. The CDR3 covers 9 residues. The V end lost 6 bases, the J end lost 9 bases, and 3 bases lay between the germline ends. CDR1 is SNHLY, CDR2 FYNNEI, per germline. The CDR3 sequence is CASSSEQFF. DNA for the CDR3: TGTGCCAGCAGCTCTGAGCAGTTCTTC.

This chain uses TRBV7-2 with TRBJ2-1; the D gene is possibly TRBD1 (6 bases). Germline V lookup: CDR1 SGHTA, CDR2 FQGNSA. This CDR3 has 15 amino acids. Between the trimmed V and J ends, which lost 0 bases and 8 bases, there was a span of 14 bases. DNA for the CDR3: TGTGCCAGCAGCTTAGCGCTAACAGGGAGAGATGAGCAGTTCTTC. Its protein is CASSLALTGRDEQFF.

The CDR3 protein is CASSWRDLAATDTQYF. The CDR3 DNA is TGTGCCAGTAGTTGGAGGGATCTAGCGGCGACAGATACGCAGTATTTT. The chain uses TRBV19 and TRBJ2-3; 7 bases match TRBD2. The junction had 11 bases not matched to a gene; V was cut back by 5 bases and J by 3 bases. Looked up from germline, CDR1 is LNHDA and CDR2 is SQIVND (reference sequence). The CDR3 contains 16 residues.

In its sample, this clone was seen a few times. CDR3 amino acids: CASSPTGGARQPQHF. DNA for the CDR3: TGTGCCAGCAGCCCGACAGGGGGGGCAAGGCAGCCCCAGCATTTT. This chain uses TRBV7-2 with TRBJ1-5; 9 nucleotides line up with TRBD1. J gave up 7 bases and V 5 bases, and 9 bases lay outside the gene matches. Germline V gene sequence: CDR1 SGHTA, CDR2 FQGNSA. The CDR3 is made up of 15 amino acids.

This sequence joins TRBV7-9 and TRBJ2-1; TRBD2 aligns across 8 bases. The junction had 8 bases not matched to a gene; V was cut back by 0 bases and J by 13 bases. Per germline, CDR1 SEHNR and CDR2 FQNEAQ (reference sequence). CDR3 size: 14 residues. The DNA for the CDR3 is TGTGCCAGCAGCTTAGCCGAGGTAGCGGGACCTCAGTTCTTC. Residues: CASSLAEVAGPQFF.

The chain uses TRBV5-1 and TRBJ2-5; the D is unclear. The CDR3 extends over 12 amino acids. V was shortened by 4 bases and J by 5 bases, with 9 bases between the two germline ends. CDR1 and CDR2 from the germline V gene are SGHRS and YFSETQ. In DNA, the CDR3 is TGCGCCAGCAGCCGTCTGGGGGAGACCCAGTACTTC. Its protein is CASSRLGETQYF.

The J gene is TRBJ2-7, the V gene TRBV27; 7 bases align to TRBD1. CDR1 is MNHEY and CDR2 is SMNVEV in the germline V gene (reference sequence). V lost 0 bases and J lost 1; bases outside the gene matches: 3. The CDR3 runs 15 residues. CDR3 DNA: TGTGCCAGCAGTTTATCGGGACAGCCTTCCTACGAGCAGTACTTC. It translates to CASSLSGQPSYEQYF.

The chain is built from TRBV27 and TRBJ2-1; tentative D call: TRBD2 (7 bases). CDR1 and CDR2 (germline): MNHEY, SMNVEV (reference sequence). This CDR3 comprises 14 residues. V lost 0 bases and J 9 bases, leaving 12 bases between the germline ends. The CDR3 region is CASSLSGGGGEQFF. As DNA, the CDR3 is TGTGCCAGCAGTTTATCGGGAGGGGGGGGTGAGCAGTTCTTC.

Turning to this clone: The conserved phenylalanine or tryptophan is not found at the CDR3 terminus, so this likely reflects a read error. No DNA is shown, since the ends of the CDR3 on it are uncertain; the CDR3 is the one TCRdb lists. The rearrangement uses TRBV7-9 and TRBJ1-2. The CDR3 is 11 residues long, counting both termini. The germline gives CDR1 SEHNR, CDR2 FQNEAQ (reference sequence). CDR3: CASSLREKGSI.

This chain connects TRBV11-2 to TRBJ1-4, with D tentatively TRBD1 (6 bases). Trimming stripped 7 bases from V and 4 bases from J, with 13 bases between. Germline-derived CDR1 and CDR2 are SGHAT and FQNNGV. The CDR3 sequence is 14 residues long. DNA of the CDR3: TGTGCCAGCAAAGACGGACAGATTAATGAAAAACTGTTTTTT. Residues: CASKDGQINEKLFF.

This chain uses TRBV30 with TRBJ2-7; weak D call: TRBD1 (5 bases). From germline, CDR1 is GTSNPN and CDR2 SVGIG (reference sequence). This CDR3 comprises 13 residues. V lost 3 bases to trimming and J lost 1 base, with 10 bases between them. Written as DNA, the CDR3 is TGTGCCTGGAGCCTCTGGACATCCTACGAGCAGTACTTC. The encoded protein is CAWSLWTSYEQYF.

The rearrangement uses TRBV19 and TRBJ1-5; 8 bases are a match to TRBD1. Germline CDR1 is LNHDA and CDR2 is SQIVND (reference sequence). CDR3 length: 15 amino acids. Losses at the gene ends were 1 base for V and 7 bases for J; bases not matched to a gene: 6. CDR3 DNA sequence: TGTGCCAGTAGTATAGGGCAGGGGGCCCTGCAGCCCCAGCATTTT. Residues: CASSIGQGALQPQHF.

The rearrangement uses TRBV18 and TRBJ2-3; TRBD1 matches at 8 bases. The CDR3 length is 18 residues. Germline V gives CDR1 KGHSH, CDR2 LQKENI. The V and J ends lost 1 base and 0 bases, in that order; junction bases with no gene match: 9. This chain's CDR3 is CASSPRLLQGVSTDTQYF. In DNA form, the CDR3 reads TGTGCCAGCTCACCACGGTTATTACAGGGGGTTAGCACAGATACGCAGTATTTT.

This sequence joins TRBV11-2 and TRBJ1-1, with D possibly TRBD1 on 6 matching bases. This CDR3 is 16 amino acids long. Trimming stripped 1 base from V and 5 bases from J, with 17 bases between. Germline CDR1 and CDR2: SGHAT and FQNNGV. The DNA for the CDR3 is TGTGCCAGCAGCTTAGGGGGGCTCATGGGTGGAACTGAAGCTTTCTTT. Translation: CASSLGGLMGGTEAFF. The full variable domain, rest sourced from reference TRBV11-2 and TRBJ1-1, is EAGVAQSPRYKIIEKRQSVAFWCNPISGHATLYWYQQILGQGPKLLIQFQNNGVVDDSQLPKDRFSAERLKGVDSTLKIQPAKLEDSAVYLCASSLGGLMGGTEAFFGQGTRLTVV.

V usage is TRBV27 and J usage is TRBJ1-5; D is unclear. Germline CDR1 reads MNHEY; CDR2 reads SMNVEV (reference sequence). Trimming stripped 0 bases from V and 8 bases from J, with 8 bases between. CDR3 length: 13 amino acids. CDR3 region: CASSLSIGEPQHF. The CDR3 bases are TGTGCCAGCAGTTTATCAATCGGAGAGCCCCAGCATTTT.

This chain links TRBV19 with TRBJ2-2; D is undetermined. From germline, CDR1 is LNHDA and CDR2 SQIVND (reference sequence). The germline V and J ends were trimmed by 7 bases and 4 bases, with 10 bases remaining between them. CDR3 length: 13 residues. The CDR3: CASTVSGTGELFF. The CDR3 DNA reads TGTGCCAGTACTGTTTCGGGCACCGGGGAGCTGTTTTTT. Full variable domain (outside the CDR3, taken from reference TRBV19 and TRBJ2-2): DGGITQSPKYLFRKEGQNVTLSCEQNLNHDAMYWYRQDPGQGLRLIYYSQIVNDFQKGDIAEGYSVSREKKESFPLTVTSAQKNPTAFYLCASTVSGTGELFFGEGSRLTVL.

The chain recombines TRBV27 with TRBJ2-7, with 10 nucleotides matching TRBD2. The CDR3 length is 15 residues. From germline, CDR1 is MNHEY and CDR2 SMNVEV (reference sequence). Germline trimming cut 5 bases from V and 5 bases from J; bases unmatched to any gene: 9. CDR3 bases: TGTGCCAGCAGTCTCCCTTCTAGCGGGAGTGACGAGCAGTACTTC. Translated: CASSLPSSGSDEQYF.

The genes are TRBV6-1 and TRBJ1-2; no reliable D call. Per germline, CDR1 MNHNS and CDR2 SASEGT. The V end lost 2 bases, the J end lost 4 bases, and 23 bases lay between the germline ends. The CDR3 totals 18 residues. The chain's CDR3 is CASSERSESQRPLYGYTF. CDR3 bases: TGTGCCAGCAGTGAACGGTCCGAGTCCCAAAGACCCCTCTATGGCTACACCTTC.

DNA of the CDR3: TGTGCCAGCAGCTCTCTAGCGTACGCAGATACGCAGTATTTT. Amino acid sequence: CASSSLAYADTQYF. V and J are TRBV7-2 and TRBJ2-3; weak D call: TRBD2 (6 bases). The germline CDR1 and CDR2 sequences are SGHTA and FQGNSA. CDR3 length equals 14 residues. Between the trimmed V and J ends, which lost 4 bases and 4 bases, there was a span of 12 bases.

This clone was counted a few times. The chain recombines TRBV9 with TRBJ2-2; no clear D. CDR1 is SGDLS, CDR2 YYNGEE, per germline. The CDR3 covers 13 residues. V lost 0 bases to trimming and J lost 6 bases, with 6 bases between them. In DNA, the CDR3 is TGTGCCAGCAGCGTAGGAGGATCCGGGGAGCTGTTTTTT. Protein: CASSVGGSGELFF. The full variable domain, with the rest looked up from reference TRBV9 and TRBJ2-2, is DSGVTQTPKHLITATGQRVTLRCSPRSGDLSVYWYQQSLDQGLQFLIQYYNGEERAKGNILERFSAQQFPDLHSELNLSSLELGDSALYFCASSVGGSGELFFGEGSRLTVL.

The chain couples TRBV7-9 to TRBJ1-1; 8 bases are a match to TRBD1. Looked up from germline, CDR1 is SEHNR and CDR2 is FQNEAQ (reference sequence). V shed 1 base, J shed 4 bases, and the junction held 5 bases outside the gene matches. The CDR3 extends over 15 amino acids. The CDR3 region is CASSLGTGLATEAFF. For the CDR3, the DNA is TGTGCCAGCAGCTTAGGGACAGGGCTTGCCACTGAAGCTTTCTTT.